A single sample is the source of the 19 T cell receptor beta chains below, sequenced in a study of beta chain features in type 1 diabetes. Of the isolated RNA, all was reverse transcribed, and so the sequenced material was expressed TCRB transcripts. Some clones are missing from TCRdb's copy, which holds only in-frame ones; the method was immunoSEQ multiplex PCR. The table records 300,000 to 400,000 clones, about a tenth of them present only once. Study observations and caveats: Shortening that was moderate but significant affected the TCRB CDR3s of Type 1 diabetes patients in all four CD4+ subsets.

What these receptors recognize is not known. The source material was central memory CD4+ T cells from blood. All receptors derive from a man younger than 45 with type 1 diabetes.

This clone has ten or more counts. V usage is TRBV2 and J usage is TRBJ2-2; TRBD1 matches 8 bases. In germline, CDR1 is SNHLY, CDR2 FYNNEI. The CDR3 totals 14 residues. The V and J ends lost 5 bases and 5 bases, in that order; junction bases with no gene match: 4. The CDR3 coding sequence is TGTGCCAGCAGTTTGACAGGGGAAACCGGGGAGCTGTTTTTT. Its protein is CASSLTGETGELFF.

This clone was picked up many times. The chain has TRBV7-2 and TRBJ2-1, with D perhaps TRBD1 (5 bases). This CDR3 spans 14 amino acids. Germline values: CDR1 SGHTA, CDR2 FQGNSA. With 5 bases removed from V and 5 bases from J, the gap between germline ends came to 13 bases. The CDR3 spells CASSPTDTHNEQFF. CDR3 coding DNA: TGTGCCAGCAGCCCGACGGACACCCACAATGAGCAGTTCTTC. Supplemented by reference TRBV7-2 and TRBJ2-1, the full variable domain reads GAGVSQSPSNKVTEKGKDVELRCDPISGHTALYWYRQSLGQGLEFLIYFQGNSAPDKSGLPSDRFSAERTGGSVSTLTIQRTQQEDSAVYLCASSPTDTHNEQFFGPGTRLTVL.

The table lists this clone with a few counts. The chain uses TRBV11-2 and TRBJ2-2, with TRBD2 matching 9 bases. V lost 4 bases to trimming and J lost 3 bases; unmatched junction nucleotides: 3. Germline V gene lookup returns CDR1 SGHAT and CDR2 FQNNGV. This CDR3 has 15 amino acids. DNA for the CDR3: TGTGCCAGCAGCTCTCGGACTAGCGACACCGGGGAGCTGTTTTTT. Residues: CASSSRTSDTGELFF.

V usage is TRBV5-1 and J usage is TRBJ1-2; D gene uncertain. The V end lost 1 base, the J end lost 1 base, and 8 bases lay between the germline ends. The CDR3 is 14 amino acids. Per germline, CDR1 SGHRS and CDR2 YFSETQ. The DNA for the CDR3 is TGCGCCAGCAGCTTGAGGCCGGATAACTATGGCTACACCTTC. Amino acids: CASSLRPDNYGYTF.

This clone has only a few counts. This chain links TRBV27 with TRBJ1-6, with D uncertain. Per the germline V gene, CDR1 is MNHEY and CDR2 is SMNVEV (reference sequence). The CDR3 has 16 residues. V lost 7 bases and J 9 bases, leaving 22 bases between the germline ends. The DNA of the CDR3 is TGTGCCAGCACCTCCCCGAATGGGGTACGTGGTTCACCCCTCCACTTT. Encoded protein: CASTSPNGVRGSPLHF.

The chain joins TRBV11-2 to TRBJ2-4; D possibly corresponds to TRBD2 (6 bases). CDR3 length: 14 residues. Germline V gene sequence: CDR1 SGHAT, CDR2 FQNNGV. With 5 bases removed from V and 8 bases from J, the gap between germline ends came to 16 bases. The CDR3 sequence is CASSLDGTGDIQYF. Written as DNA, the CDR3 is TGTGCCAGCAGCCTCGACGGGACTGGGGACATTCAGTACTTC.

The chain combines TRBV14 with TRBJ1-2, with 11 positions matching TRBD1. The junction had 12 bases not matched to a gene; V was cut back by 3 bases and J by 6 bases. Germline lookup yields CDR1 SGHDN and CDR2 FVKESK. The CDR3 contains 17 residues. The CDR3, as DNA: TGTGCCAGCAGCCAGTCTGCTCACCCGGGACAGGGGGATGGCTACACCTTC. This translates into CASSQSAHPGQGDGYTF.

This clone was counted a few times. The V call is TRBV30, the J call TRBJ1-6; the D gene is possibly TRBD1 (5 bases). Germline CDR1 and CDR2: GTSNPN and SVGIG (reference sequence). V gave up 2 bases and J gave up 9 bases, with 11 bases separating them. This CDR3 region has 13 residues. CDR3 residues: CAWSIDRGSPLHF. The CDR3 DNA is TGTGCCTGGAGTATTGACAGAGGTTCACCCCTCCACTTT.

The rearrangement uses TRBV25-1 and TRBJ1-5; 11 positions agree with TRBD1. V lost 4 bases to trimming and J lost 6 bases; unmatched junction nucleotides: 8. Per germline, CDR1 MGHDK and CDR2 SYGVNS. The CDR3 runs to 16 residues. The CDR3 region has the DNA TGTGCCAGCAGTGCGAGAGGACAGGGGGCGTTTCAGCCCCAGCATTTT. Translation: CASSARGQGAFQPQHF. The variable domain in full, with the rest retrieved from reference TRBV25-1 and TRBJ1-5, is EADIYQTPRYLVIGTGKKITLECSQTMGHDKMYWYQQDPGMELHLIHYSYGVNSTEKGDLSSESTVSRIRTEHFPLTLESARPSHTSQYLCASSARGQGAFQPQHFGDGTRLSIL.

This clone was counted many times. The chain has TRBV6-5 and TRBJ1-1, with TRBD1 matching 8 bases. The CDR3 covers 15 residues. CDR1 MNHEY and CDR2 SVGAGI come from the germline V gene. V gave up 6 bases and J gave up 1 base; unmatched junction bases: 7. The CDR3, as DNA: TGTGCCAGCAGCGCGCAGGGGGCTACGAACACTGAAGCTTTCTTT. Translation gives CASSAQGATNTEAFF.

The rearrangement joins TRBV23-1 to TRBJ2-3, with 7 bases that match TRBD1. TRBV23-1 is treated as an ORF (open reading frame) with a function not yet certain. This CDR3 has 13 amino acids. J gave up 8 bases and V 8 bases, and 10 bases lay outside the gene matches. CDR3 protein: CASGLYRGSTQYF. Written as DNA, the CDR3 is TGCGCCAGCGGTCTTTACAGGGGTTCTACGCAGTATTTT.

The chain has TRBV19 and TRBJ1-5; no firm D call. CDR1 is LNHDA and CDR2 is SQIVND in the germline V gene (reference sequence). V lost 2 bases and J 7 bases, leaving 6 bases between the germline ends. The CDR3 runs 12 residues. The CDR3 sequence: CASSITNQPQHF. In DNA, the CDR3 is TGTGCCAGTAGTATAACAAACCAGCCCCAGCATTTT.

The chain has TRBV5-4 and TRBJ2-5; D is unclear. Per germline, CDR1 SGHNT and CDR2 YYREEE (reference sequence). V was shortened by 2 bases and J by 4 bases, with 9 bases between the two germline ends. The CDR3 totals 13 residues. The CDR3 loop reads CASSFGPGETQYF. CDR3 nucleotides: TGTGCCAGCAGCTTCGGACCGGGAGAGACCCAGTACTTC.

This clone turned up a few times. In DNA, the CDR3 is TGCAGCGTTGCCGGACTAGCGAGGGGTGGGGGTGAGACCCAGTACTTC. Its translation: CSVAGLARGGGETQYF. The V gene is TRBV29-1, the J gene TRBJ2-5, with 9 bases matching TRBD2. Germline V gene sequence: CDR1 SQVTM, CDR2 ANQGSEA. CDR3 size: 16 residues. V lost 4 bases, J lost 5 bases, and 14 bases stayed unmatched.

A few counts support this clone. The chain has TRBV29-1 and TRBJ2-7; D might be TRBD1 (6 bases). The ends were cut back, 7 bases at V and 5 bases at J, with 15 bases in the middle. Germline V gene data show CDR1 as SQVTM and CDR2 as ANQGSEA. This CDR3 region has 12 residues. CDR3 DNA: TGCAGCGCAAACACAGGGCCCCACGAGCAGTACTTC. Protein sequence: CSANTGPHEQYF.

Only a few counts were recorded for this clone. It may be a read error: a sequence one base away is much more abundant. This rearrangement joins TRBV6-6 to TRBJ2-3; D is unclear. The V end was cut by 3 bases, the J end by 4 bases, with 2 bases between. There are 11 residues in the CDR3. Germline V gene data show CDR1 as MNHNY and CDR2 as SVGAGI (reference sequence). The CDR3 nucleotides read TGTGCCAGCAGTTATCCAGATACGCAGTATTTT. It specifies CASSYPDTQYF.

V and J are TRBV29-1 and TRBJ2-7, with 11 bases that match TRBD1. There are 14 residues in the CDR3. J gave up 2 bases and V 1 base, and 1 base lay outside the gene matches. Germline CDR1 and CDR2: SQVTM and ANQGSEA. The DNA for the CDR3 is TGCAGCGTTGAAGGGGACAGGGGGGCCTACGAGCAGTACTTC. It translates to CSVEGDRGAYEQYF.

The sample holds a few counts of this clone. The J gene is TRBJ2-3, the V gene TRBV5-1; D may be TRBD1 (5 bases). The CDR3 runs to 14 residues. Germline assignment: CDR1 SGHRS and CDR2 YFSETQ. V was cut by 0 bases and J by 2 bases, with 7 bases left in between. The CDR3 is CASSLAQATDTQYF. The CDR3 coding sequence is TGCGCCAGCAGCTTGGCACAGGCCACAGATACGCAGTATTTT.

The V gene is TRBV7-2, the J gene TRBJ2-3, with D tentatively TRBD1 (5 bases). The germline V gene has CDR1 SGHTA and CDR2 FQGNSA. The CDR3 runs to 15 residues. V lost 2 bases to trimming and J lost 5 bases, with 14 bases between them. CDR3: CASSLRGSSLDTQYF. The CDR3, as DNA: TGTGCCAGCAGCTTAAGGGGTTCTTCCCTAGATACGCAGTATTTT.